What follows is one T cell receptor beta chain and its context. The data were obtained in a study of blood T cell repertoires in COVID-19. V was shortened by 5 bases and J by 6 bases, with 9 bases between the two germline ends. The CDR3 extends over 12 amino acids. Germline V gene lookup returns CDR1 SGHTA and CDR2 FQGTGA. Measured with immunoSEQ multiplex PCR; TCRdb has only the in-frame clones, and not every one. The profile covers 150,000 to 200,000 clones, with approximately 85% appearing a single time and 7.5% to 9.5% taken by the ten largest. This TCR was recovered from a woman aged 55-69 years with acute or convalescent COVID-19. The sequenced material came from peripheral blood. V usage is TRBV7-3 and J usage is TRBJ2-3; no clear D gene. CDR3 region: CASSLHGDTQYF. The CDR3 region has the DNA TGTGCCAGCAGCCTCCACGGGGATACGCAGTATTTT.